The clone carrying this T cell receptor beta chain was seen a handful of times. The repertoire was sequenced with immunoSEQ multiplex PCR; TCRdb's copy has only in-frame clones and lacks some. The table has about 36,000 clones, roughly 81% seen once. Trimming removed 5 bases from V and 4 bases from J, with 24 bases in between. Germline V gene lookup returns CDR1 LNHDA and CDR2 SQIVND (reference sequence). CDR3 length: 18 residues. These data belong to a study of OX40 agonist ivuxolimab in advanced cancers. Overall study context: Patients received ivuxolimab, an agonistic anti-OX40 (CD134) antibody. The study reported partial responses in three patients: one hepatocellular carcinoma, two cutaneous melanoma. Every 2 weeks, ivuxolimab was infused into the patients intravenously at between 0.01 and 10 mg/kg. The mean age was 60 years, ranging from about 20 to 85, with around four fifths of participants male.

The material was CD4+ or CD8+ T cells sorted from blood, obtained in a trial of the OX40 agonist ivuxolimab. The gene calls are TRBV19 and TRBJ1-5; D not resolved. The TCR was taken from an adult with an advanced solid tumor such as melanoma, head and neck, liver or kidney cancer. The CDR3, as DNA: TGTGCCAGTAGTCCCCGGGGTCGGGCGAACCTCTATAATCAGCCCCAGCATTTT. Amino acid sequence: CASSPRGRANLYNQPQHF.